Presented here are 8 T cell receptor beta chains from one specimen sequenced in a study of OX40 agonist ivuxolimab in advanced cancers. Clones were sequenced by immunoSEQ multiplex PCR, and TCRdb holds only the in-frame ones, with some missing. The sample lists some 25,000 clones; under 80% were seen once. Sequencing was performed on CD4+ or CD8+ T cells sorted from blood, taken in a trial of the OX40 agonist ivuxolimab. Receptors originate from an adult with an advanced solid tumor such as melanoma, head and neck, liver or kidney cancer.

This clone has just a few counts. This chain links TRBV10-3 with TRBJ1-4; no firm D call. Looked up from germline, CDR1 is ENHRY and CDR2 is SYGVKD. The V end was cut by 0 bases, the J end by 8 bases, with 13 bases between. The length of the CDR3 is 15 residues. The CDR3 loop reads CAISESEAAREKLFF. In nucleotides, the CDR3 is TGTGCCATCAGTGAGTCGGAGGCGGCAAGGGAAAAACTGTTTTTT.

As DNA, the CDR3 is TGTGCCAGCAGCTTGGGGGCCTACGAGCAGTACTTC. This encodes CASSLGAYEQYF. The J gene is TRBJ2-7, the V gene TRBV5-6; D gene unclear. This CDR3 contains 12 residues. With 0 bases removed from V and 2 bases from J, the gap between germline ends came to 3 bases. Germline-derived CDR1 and CDR2 are SGHDT and YYEEEE.

This clone has only a few counts. The chain employs TRBV6-4 and TRBJ2-3; TRBD1 agrees at 12 bases. Germline CDR1 and CDR2: MRHNA and SNTAGT. The V and J ends lost 3 bases and 6 bases, in that order; junction bases with no gene match: 1. The CDR3 has 14 residues. The CDR3 DNA follows: TGTGCCAGCAGTGAGGGACAGGGGGCGGATACGCAGTATTTT. This translates into CASSEGQGADTQYF.

V is TRBV27 and J is TRBJ1-5; D unresolved. Germline CDR1 reads MNHEY; CDR2 reads SMNVEV (reference sequence). The CDR3 covers 15 residues. Trimming removed 3 bases from V and 0 bases from J, with 9 bases in between. Written as DNA, the CDR3 is TGTGCCAGCAGTTTTCAGTACTATAGCAATCAGCCCCAGCATTTT. Its protein product is CASSFQYYSNQPQHF.

This chain connects TRBV30 to TRBJ2-2, with D tentatively TRBD2 (6 bases). This CDR3 is 15 amino acids long. Per germline, CDR1 GTSNPN and CDR2 SVGIG (reference sequence). V was clipped by 1 base and J by 6 bases, with 15 bases between them. The CDR3 coding sequence is TGTGCCTGGAGTGGGCTCCCCTGGAGGGCCGGGGAGCTGTTTTTT. As protein: CAWSGLPWRAGELFF.

The count of this clone is one. The chain has TRBV7-2 and TRBJ2-1; 10 nucleotides agree with TRBD1. The CDR3 has 15 residues. The germline CDR1 and CDR2 sequences are SGHTA and FQGNSA. With 5 bases clipped from V and 10 bases from J, the junction kept 11 bases outside the gene matches. The CDR3 protein is CASSLGQGIFKEQFF. The CDR3 DNA reads TGTGCCAGCAGCCTGGGACAGGGGATATTCAAGGAGCAGTTCTTC.

The V call is TRBV6-5, the J call TRBJ2-7, with D unresolved. CDR3 size: 13 residues. Trimming left V 7 bases short and J 2 bases short, with 12 bases between. Germline values: CDR1 MNHEY, CDR2 SVGAGI. The CDR3 loop reads CASTPARAYEQYF. Here the CDR3 DNA reads TGTGCCAGCACCCCGGCACGGGCCTACGAGCAGTACTTC.

J is TRBJ2-7 and V is TRBV6-6; D possibly corresponds to TRBD2 (5 bases). Trimming left V 4 bases short and J 5 bases short, with 18 bases between. CDR3 length: 15 amino acids. CDR1 is MNHNY and CDR2 is SVGAGI in the germline V gene (reference sequence). CDR3 nucleotides: TGTGCCAGCAGTTCCCGGAGCGACGGGATCCACGAGCAGTACTTC. Its translation is CASSSRSDGIHEQYF.